The 27 T cell receptor beta chains listed next were all sequenced from one sample in a study of T and B cells in COVID-19 patients. From blood, 250-500 ng of genomic DNA served as TRB template. BIOMED2 TRB-A/B primer pools were used in multiplex TRB PCR. TCRdb used MiXCR to reprocess the multiplex PCR reads, holding one entry per CDR3 protein. The table includes 5,500 to 8,000 distinct CDR3 sequences, roughly a third detected once. Source material: blood. These receptors were obtained from a human donor who had recovered from COVID-19.

The V and J genes are TRBV6-5 and TRBJ1-1; possibly TRBD1 for D (6 bases). The CDR3 is made up of 15 amino acids. Germline CDR1 reads MNHEY; CDR2 reads SVGAGI. The V end was cut by 7 bases, the J end by 8 bases, with 23 bases between. The chain's CDR3 is CASTQRPGQPAEAFF. The CDR3 coding sequence is TGTGCCAGCACACAAAGACCGGGACAACCGGCCGAAGCTTTCTTT.

The genes are TRBV10-3 and TRBJ2-1; 8 bases are a match to TRBD1. The germline CDR1 and CDR2 sequences are ENHRY and SYGVKD. This CDR3 is built from 15 residues. V lost 6 bases and J lost 1; bases outside the gene matches: 5. The CDR3 DNA follows: TGTGCCATCAGACCAAACAGGGGGTCCTACAATGAGCAGTTCTTC. This sequence encodes CAIRPNRGSYNEQFF.

There are a few counts of this clonotype. The V gene is TRBV5-6, the J gene TRBJ2-5; D may be TRBD2 (5 bases). Germline V CDR1 and CDR2: SGHDT, YYEEEE. This CDR3 region has 14 residues. V gave up 7 bases and J gave up 2 bases, with 15 bases separating them. As DNA, the CDR3 is TGTGCCAGCGGAGAGGGTGGTTCTCAAGAGACCCAGTACTTC. Protein: CASGEGGSQETQYF.

This chain links TRBV12-3 or TRBV12-4 with TRBJ2-1, with 10 bases matching TRBD2. There are 14 residues in the CDR3. The V and J ends lost 2 bases and 9 bases, in that order; junction bases with no gene match: 4. This CDR3 is CASSLRGLAFEQFF. CDR3 nucleotide sequence: TGTGCCAGCAGTTTAAGGGGACTAGCGTTTGAGCAGTTCTTC.

This clonotype ranks as medium-sized. This rearrangement joins TRBV19 to TRBJ1-4, with D unclear. Germline lookup yields CDR1 LNHDA and CDR2 SQIVND (reference sequence). Trimming removed 5 bases from V and 8 bases from J, with 18 bases in between. This CDR3 has 15 amino acids. The CDR3 loop reads CASSVTAGSWEKLFF. Written as DNA, the CDR3 is TGTGCCAGTAGTGTCACGGCAGGCAGTTGGGAAAAACTGTTTTTT.

This clonotype was counted between two and nine times. This chain connects TRBV29-1 to TRBJ1-1; D not resolved. Germline-derived CDR1 and CDR2 are SQVTM and ANQGSEA. V was shortened by 1 base and J by 2 bases, with 8 bases between the two germline ends. The CDR3 length is 13 residues. CDR3 nucleotides: TGCAGCGTTGAAGTGCCCAGAAACACTGAAGCTTTCTTT. It codes for CSVEVPRNTEAFF.

This clonotype came up a few times. This chain uses TRBV19 with TRBJ1-6; the match to TRBD1 covers 7 bases. V was clipped by 5 bases and J by 6 bases; unmatched bases: 7. CDR1 LNHDA and CDR2 SQIVND come from the germline V gene (reference sequence). CDR3 length: 15 residues. The CDR3 DNA reads TGTGCCAGTAGTCCGTCGACAGGGAGTAATTCACCCCTCCACTTT. This codes for CASSPSTGSNSPLHF.

Within the sample, this clonotype is medium-sized. This chain joins TRBV29-1 and TRBJ2-7; D perhaps matches TRBD2 (7 bases). The CDR3 length is 14 residues. V lost 7 bases, J lost 5 bases, and 21 bases lay in between. Germline V gives CDR1 SQVTM, CDR2 ANQGSEA. The chain's CDR3 is CSGAGGGGKNEQYF. The CDR3 DNA is TGCAGCGGGGCCGGGGGCGGGGGAAAAAACGAGCAGTACTTC.

The genes are TRBV10-3 and TRBJ2-5, with 13 nucleotides matching TRBD2. V lost 6 bases and J lost 3; bases outside the gene matches: 7. CDR3 length: 16 amino acids. Germline assignment: CDR1 ENHRY and CDR2 SYGVKD. The CDR3 spells CAIRATGLAGEETQYF. CDR3 bases: TGTGCCATCAGGGCTACTGGACTAGCGGGGGAAGAGACCCAGTACTTC.

This clonotype qualifies as medium-sized (0.01 to 0.1%). DNA for the CDR3: TGTGCCAGTAGTATGCTCCGGGAAGATACGCAGTATTTT. Its protein product is CASSMLREDTQYF. The V call is TRBV19, the J call TRBJ2-3; possibly TRBD2 for D (5 bases). The CDR3 runs to 13 residues. Between the trimmed V and J ends, which lost 3 bases and 5 bases, there was a span of 9 bases. Germline V gene sequence: CDR1 LNHDA, CDR2 SQIVND (reference sequence).

In this sample, this clonotype turned up a few times. The genes are TRBV12-3 or TRBV12-4 and TRBJ2-3, with 9 nucleotides matching TRBD2. The V and J ends lost 9 bases and 2 bases, in that order; junction bases with no gene match: 21. The CDR3 contains 19 residues. DNA for the CDR3: TGTGCCAGTCTCTTCGGGGGGCAGAGCGGGGGGCCCCTCACAGATACGCAGTATTTT. Translating gives CASLFGGQSGGPLTDTQYF.

This clonotype was picked up a small number of times. The chain has TRBV5-1 and TRBJ1-1, with 9 bases that match TRBD1. Germline V gene lookup returns CDR1 SGHRS and CDR2 YFSETQ. V shed 3 bases, J shed 1 base, and the junction held 7 bases outside the gene matches. This CDR3 contains 16 residues. The chain's CDR3 is CASSWTYRGQNTEAFF. The CDR3 region has the DNA TGCGCCAGCAGCTGGACCTACAGGGGGCAGAACACTGAAGCTTTCTTT.

The chain joins TRBV5-5 to TRBJ2-2; no reliable D call. CDR3 length equals 16 residues. CDR1 SGHKS and CDR2 YYEKEE come from the germline V gene (reference sequence). Trimming stripped 4 bases from V and 4 bases from J, with 17 bases between. The CDR3 DNA sequence: TGTGCCAGCAGCCGGCCAGGAGCGTCTGCCACCGGGGAGCTGTTTTTT. Translating it yields CASSRPGASATGELFF.

This sequence joins TRBV19 and TRBJ2-3; D gene unclear. The CDR3 has 12 amino acids. Germline V CDR1 and CDR2: LNHDA, SQIVND (reference sequence). For the CDR3, the DNA is TGTGTTAGTAGTATCGGGACAGATACGCAGTATTTT. It translates to CVSSIGTDTQYF.

The CDR3: CASSPSWDTSYEQYF. CDR3 nucleotides: TGTGCCAGCAGTCCGTCGTGGGACACGTCCTACGAGCAGTACTTC. The gene calls are TRBV27 and TRBJ2-7; D is possibly TRBD1 (6 bases). Germline assignment: CDR1 MNHEY and CDR2 SMNVEV (reference sequence). The CDR3 loop spans 15 amino acids. Trimming left V 5 bases short and J 1 base short, with 15 bases between.

The gene calls are TRBV20-1 and TRBJ2-3, with 8 bases identical to TRBD2. The junction had 10 bases not matched to a gene; V was cut back by 3 bases and J by 2 bases. The CDR3 totals 16 residues. Germline CDR1 reads DFQATT; CDR2 reads SNEGSKA (reference sequence). The CDR3 is CSASSPAGGYTDTQYF. CDR3 coding DNA: TGCAGTGCTAGTTCCCCCGCGGGGGGATACACAGATACGCAGTATTTT.

The rearrangement uses TRBV5-4 and TRBJ2-2, with 7 bases matching TRBD2. The germline V gene has CDR1 SGHNT and CDR2 YYREEE (reference sequence). Trimming took 4 bases from V and 4 from J; bases not matched to a gene: 13. The CDR3 runs 17 residues. The CDR3 sequence is CASSLIGGGSVTGELFF. CDR3 DNA sequence: TGTGCCAGCAGCCTCATTGGGGGGGGAAGCGTCACCGGGGAGCTGTTTTTT.

V usage is TRBV10-3 and J usage is TRBJ1-2; the D is unclear. V gave up 4 bases and J gave up 2 bases, with 11 bases separating them. Germline CDR1 ENHRY, CDR2 SYGVKD. CDR3 size: 14 residues. CDR3 in DNA: TGTGCCATCAGTGGTGCGGGCCAGAACTATGGCTACACCTTC. Translated: CAISGAGQNYGYTF.

This clonotype has just one count. The chain uses TRBV12-3 or TRBV12-4 and TRBJ2-3, with 7 bases matching TRBD2. V lost 1 base and J lost 5; bases outside the gene matches: 6. The CDR3 sequence is 15 residues long. CDR3 in DNA: TGTGCCAGCAGTTTAGTTTGGGGGGGAGGAGATACGCAGTATTTT. Translated: CASSLVWGGGDTQYF.

V gene TRBV6-2 or TRBV6-3 combines with J gene TRBJ1-5, with 9 bases aligning to TRBD1. V lost 0 bases to trimming and J lost 5 bases; unmatched junction nucleotides: 5. Per the germline V gene, CDR1 is MNHEY and CDR2 is SVGEGT. This CDR3 has 16 residues. The CDR3 here is CASSYSDRGGYQPQHF. CDR3 bases: TGTGCCAGCAGTTACTCGGACAGGGGAGGGTATCAGCCCCAGCATTTT.

The chain couples TRBV7-2 to TRBJ2-7; 8 bases fit TRBD2. Looked up from germline, CDR1 is SGHTA and CDR2 is FQGNSA. The CDR3 has 13 residues. With 4 bases clipped from V and 9 bases from J, the junction kept 8 bases outside the gene matches. DNA for the CDR3: TGTGCCAGCAGCTCCCGCGGGGGGCTGGTGCAGTACTTC. Protein: CASSSRGGLVQYF.

The rearrangement links TRBV13 to TRBJ1-2; TRBD1 is a possible D gene (6 bases). V shed 3 bases and J shed 0 bases, with 14 bases lying between them. CDR1 PRHDT and CDR2 FYEKMQ come from the germline V gene (reference sequence). This CDR3 has 16 amino acids. CDR3 region: CASSFLTGPTNYGYTF. For the CDR3, the DNA is TGTGCCAGCAGCTTTTTAACAGGGCCGACTAACTATGGCTACACCTTC.

The V gene is TRBV7-9, the J gene TRBJ2-1; D is undetermined. Germline V gene data show CDR1 as SEHNR and CDR2 as FQNEAQ (reference sequence). The CDR3 sequence is 14 residues long. With 5 bases removed from V and 3 bases from J, the gap between germline ends came to 11 bases. CDR3 residues: CASSPRDVYNEQFF. CDR3 in DNA: TGTGCCAGCAGCCCCCGAGACGTCTACAATGAGCAGTTCTTC.

The chain uses TRBV6-5 and TRBJ2-4; D could derive from TRBD1 or TRBD2 (6 bases each). V was trimmed by 4 bases and J by 1 base, leaving 20 bases between them. The CDR3 consists of 18 residues. Germline values: CDR1 MNHEY, CDR2 SVGAGI. This CDR3 reads CASSSGGRDLRAKNIQYF. In DNA, the CDR3 is TGTGCCAGCAGTTCTGGGGGGCGAGATCTCCGGGCCAAAAACATTCAGTACTTC.

This clonotype rates as medium-sized. The CDR3 protein is CSVVKGEKLFF. The CDR3 bases are TGCAGCGTTGTGAAAGGTGAAAAACTGTTTTTT. V gene TRBV29-1 combines with J gene TRBJ1-4; D not certain. CDR1 and CDR2 (germline): SQVTM, ANQGSEA. The ends were cut back, 4 bases at V and 7 bases at J, with 7 bases in the middle. The length of the CDR3 is 11 residues.

In its sample, this clonotype was seen a few times. The chain joins TRBV6-6 to TRBJ2-7; 9 bases agree with TRBD1. The germline V gene encodes CDR1 MNHNY and CDR2 SVGAGI (reference sequence). The CDR3 consists of 14 residues. J was trimmed by 6 bases and V by 6 bases; bases with no gene match: 9. The CDR3 loop is CASSTGTGTGEQYF. Here the CDR3 DNA reads TGTGCCAGCAGCACCGGGACAGGGACTGGCGAGCAGTACTTC.

This chain connects TRBV29-1 to TRBJ2-1, with 7 nucleotides matching TRBD1. J lost 1 base, V lost 1 base, and 4 bases had no gene match. Germline CDR1 reads SQVTM; CDR2 reads ANQGSEA. There are 15 residues in the CDR3. The CDR3 is CSVEVWDSSYNEQFF. DNA for the CDR3: TGCAGCGTTGAAGTGTGGGACAGTTCCTACAATGAGCAGTTCTTC.